The 5 T cell receptor beta chains given below trace back to one sample, sequenced in a study of T cells expressing NK-cell markers. After re-calling the 5' RACE reads, TCRdb lists one entry per CDR3 protein, DNA absent. In all, the sample yields approximately 460,000 distinct CDR3 sequences. The sample taken for sequencing was blood T cells: a sorted CD56 or NKG2C T cell subset, CD4+ or CD8+ T cells, or bulk PBMC T cells (not recorded which). Receptor source: a woman between 18 and 75 years old in good health.

The V and J genes are TRBV5-1 and TRBJ1-3. Germline-derived CDR1 and CDR2 are SGHRS and YFSETQ. There are 16 residues in the CDR3. This CDR3 reads CASSLGEASSGNTIYF. The full variable domain, in which reference TRBV5-1 and TRBJ1-3 provide the parts outside the CDR3, is KAGVTQTPRYLIKTRGQQVTLSCSPISGHRSVSWYQQTPGQGLQFLFEYFSETQRNKGNFPGRFSGRQFSNSRSEMNVSTLELGDSALYLCASSLGEASSGNTIYFGEGSWLTVV.

The rearrangement joins TRBV25-1 to TRBJ2-7; TCRdb's D gene call, TRBD1, goes unchecked for lack of DNA. The V gene's germline CDR1 is MGHDK and CDR2 SYGVNS. The CDR3 length is 15 residues. CDR3: CASSDWTGSGAEQYF.

This chain joins TRBV7-3 and TRBJ2-5; the TCRdb call, TRBD2, lacks DNA for checking. This CDR3 comprises 16 residues. Germline CDR1 is SGHTA and CDR2 is FQGTGA. CDR3: CASTLAGTERSETQYF.

V gene TRBV2 combines with J gene TRBJ2-3. Germline CDR1 SNHLY, CDR2 FYNNEI. The CDR3 is 13 amino acids. The CDR3 protein is CASSGTRRDTQYF.

V usage is TRBV5-1 and J usage is TRBJ2-7; the TCRdb call, TRBD1, lacks DNA for checking. CDR1 is SGHRS, CDR2 YFSETQ, per germline. The CDR3 has 15 amino acids. The chain's CDR3 is CASSLGPGQVYEQYF.